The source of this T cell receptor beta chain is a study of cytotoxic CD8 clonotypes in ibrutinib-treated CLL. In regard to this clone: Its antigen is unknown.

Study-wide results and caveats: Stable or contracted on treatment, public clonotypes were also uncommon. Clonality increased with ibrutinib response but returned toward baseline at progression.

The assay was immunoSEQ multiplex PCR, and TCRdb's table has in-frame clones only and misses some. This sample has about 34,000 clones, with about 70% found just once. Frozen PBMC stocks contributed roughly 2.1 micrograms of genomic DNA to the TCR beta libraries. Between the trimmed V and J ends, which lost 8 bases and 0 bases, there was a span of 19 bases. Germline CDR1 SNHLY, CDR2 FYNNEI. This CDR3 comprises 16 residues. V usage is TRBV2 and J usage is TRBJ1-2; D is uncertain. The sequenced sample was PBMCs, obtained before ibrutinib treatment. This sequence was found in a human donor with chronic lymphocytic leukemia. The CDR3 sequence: CASRPKPGISNYGYTF. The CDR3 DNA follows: TGTGCCAGCCGACCTAAGCCGGGGATATCTAACTATGGCTACACCTTC.